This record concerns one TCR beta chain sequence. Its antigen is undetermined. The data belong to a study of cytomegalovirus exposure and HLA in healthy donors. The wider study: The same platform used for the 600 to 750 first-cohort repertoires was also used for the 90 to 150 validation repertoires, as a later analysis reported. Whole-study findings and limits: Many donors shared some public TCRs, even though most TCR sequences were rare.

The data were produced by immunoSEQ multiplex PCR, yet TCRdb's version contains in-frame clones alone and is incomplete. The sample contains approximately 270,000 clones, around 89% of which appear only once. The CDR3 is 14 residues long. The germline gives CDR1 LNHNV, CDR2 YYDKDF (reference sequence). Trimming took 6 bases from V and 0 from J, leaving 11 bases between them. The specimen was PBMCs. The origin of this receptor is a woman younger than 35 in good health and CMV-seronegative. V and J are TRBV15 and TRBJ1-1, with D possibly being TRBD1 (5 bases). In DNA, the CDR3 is TGTGCCACCAGGGTCGGGGGACTGAACACTGAAGCTTTCTTT. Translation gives CATRVGGLNTEAFF.